This TCR beta chain was observed in a study of regulatory T cells in long-lasting Graves disease. The CDR3 length is 14 residues. The germline V and J ends were trimmed by 0 bases and 9 bases, with 13 bases remaining between them. The germline V gene has CDR1 SGHTS and CDR2 YDEGEE. To note about this clonotype: Its target is not known.

Noted time point: newly diagnosed GD, antithyroid drugs for less than 3 months. PBMCs were the source of the RNA used for TCR sequencing. Library construction for TCR beta used iRepertoire HTBI primers and Arm-PCR of CDR3 regions. TCRdb used MiXCR to reprocess the multiplex PCR reads, holding one entry per CDR3 protein. The data hold about 500,000 distinct CDR3 sequences, with roughly 15% observed a single time. Notes on the study in general: New patients shared 800 to 1,000 public clonotypes, fewer than the approximately 3,000 shared by persistent patients.

A further study also used this sample, focusing on T cells in Graves' hyperthyroidism and ophthalmopathy. This second study notes: Most expanded thyroid clonotypes above 0.001 also appeared in blood.

V usage is TRBV5-8 and J usage is TRBJ1-5; no definite D call. This specimen was peripheral blood mononuclear cells (PBMCs), taken at new diagnosis, from a patient treated with antithyroid drugs. This clonotype was obtained from a man in his forties with Graves disease. CDR3 DNA sequence: TGTGCCAGCAGCTTGGGGGGTTTTGGACGGCCCCAGCATTTT. It yields the protein CASSLGGFGRPQHF. Full variable domain (missing parts from reference TRBV5-8 and TRBJ1-5): EAGVTQSPTHLIKTRGQQATLRCSPISGHTSVYWYQQALGLGLQFLLWYDEGEERNRGNFPPRFSGRQFPNYSSELNVNALELEDSALYLCASSLGGFGRPQHFGDGTRLSIL.